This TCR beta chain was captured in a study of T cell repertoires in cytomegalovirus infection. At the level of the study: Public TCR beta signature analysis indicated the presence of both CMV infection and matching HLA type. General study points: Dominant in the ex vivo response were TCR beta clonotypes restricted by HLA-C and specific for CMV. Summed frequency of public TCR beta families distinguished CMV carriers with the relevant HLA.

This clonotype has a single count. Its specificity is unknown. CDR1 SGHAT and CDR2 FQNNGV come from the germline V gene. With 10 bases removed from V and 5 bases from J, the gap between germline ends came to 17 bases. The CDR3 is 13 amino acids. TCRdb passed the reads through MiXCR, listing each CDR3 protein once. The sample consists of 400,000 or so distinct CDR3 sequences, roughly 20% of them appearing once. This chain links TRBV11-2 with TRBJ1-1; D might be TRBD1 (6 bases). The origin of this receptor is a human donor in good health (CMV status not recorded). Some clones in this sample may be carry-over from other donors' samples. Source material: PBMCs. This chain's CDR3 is CATQLWGRTEAFF. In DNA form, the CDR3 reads TGTGCCACGCAGCTTTGGGGGCGGACTGAAGCTTTCTTT.